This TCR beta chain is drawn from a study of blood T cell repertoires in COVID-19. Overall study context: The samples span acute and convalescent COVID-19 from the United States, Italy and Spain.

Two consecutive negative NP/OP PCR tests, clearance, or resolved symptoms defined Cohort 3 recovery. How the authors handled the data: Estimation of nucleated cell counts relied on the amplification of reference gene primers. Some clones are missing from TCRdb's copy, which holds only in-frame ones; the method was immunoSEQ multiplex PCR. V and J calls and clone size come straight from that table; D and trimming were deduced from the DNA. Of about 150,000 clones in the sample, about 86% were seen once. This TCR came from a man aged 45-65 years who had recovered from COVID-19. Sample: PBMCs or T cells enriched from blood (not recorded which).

The CDR3 nucleotides are TGTGCCAGCAGCTTAAACACAGGGGGCTACGGAAACACCATATATTTT. Encoded protein: CASSLNTGGYGNTIYF. The chain couples TRBV7-2 to TRBJ1-3, with TRBD1 matching 9 bases. This CDR3 comprises 16 residues. Germline CDR1 SGHTA, CDR2 FQGNSA. V lost 2 bases to trimming and J lost 4 bases; unmatched junction nucleotides: 6.